The entry below gives a single T cell receptor beta chain sequence along with its context. Its antigen is undetermined. One junction end does not reproduce the germline sequence, and a read error may be involved. A multiplex PCR was run with 60 Vbeta primers and 13 Jbeta primers. This table comes from immunoSEQ multiplex PCR, and its TCRdb copy is limited to in-frame clones, with some not included. The profile covers around 100,000 clones, with less than 80% appearing a single time and around 4% taken by the ten largest. This record comes from a study of cytomegalovirus exposure and HLA in healthy donors. At the level of the study: Of several hundred genotyped donors, more than 65% grouped in the Caucasian-associated ancestry cluster. Study results and limitations: Analyzed later, most CMV-associated TCR beta chains appeared HLA-restricted.

This CDR3 region has 15 residues. Germline V gene data show CDR1 as SSHAT and CDR2 as FNYEAQ (reference sequence). The rearrangement joins TRBV7-7 to TRBJ2-3; TRBD2 matches 8 bases. Sequencing used PBMCs. The receptor comes from a man younger than 40 in good health and CMV-seropositive. CDR3 loop: CASSSGLGVADTQYF. Here the CDR3 DNA reads TGTGCTAGCAGCTCGGGACTAGGGGTTGCAGATACGCAGTATTTT.